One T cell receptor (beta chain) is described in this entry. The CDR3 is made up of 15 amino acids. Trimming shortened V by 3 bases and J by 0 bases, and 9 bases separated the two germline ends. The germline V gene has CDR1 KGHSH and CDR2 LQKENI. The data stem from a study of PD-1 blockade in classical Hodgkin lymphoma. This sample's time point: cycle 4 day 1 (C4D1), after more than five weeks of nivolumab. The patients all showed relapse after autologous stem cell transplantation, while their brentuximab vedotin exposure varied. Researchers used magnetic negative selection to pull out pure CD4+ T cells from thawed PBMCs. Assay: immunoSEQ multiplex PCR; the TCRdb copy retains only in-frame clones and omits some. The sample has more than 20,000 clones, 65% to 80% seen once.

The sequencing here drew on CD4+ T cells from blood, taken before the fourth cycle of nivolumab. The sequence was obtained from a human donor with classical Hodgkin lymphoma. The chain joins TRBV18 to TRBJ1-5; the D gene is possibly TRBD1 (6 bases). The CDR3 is CASSPGGGSNQPQHF. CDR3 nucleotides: TGTGCCAGCTCACCGGGAGGGGGTAGCAATCAGCCCCAGCATTTT.